This passage covers 5 T cell receptor beta chains from one sample sequenced in a study of blood T cells in healthy people across ages. Through a sample-barcoded 5' primer and a J-beta primer mix, a second PCR was run for 7 to 11 cycles. TCRdb independently ran MiXCR on the 5' RACE reads; one entry per CDR3 protein. The data hold more than 1,400,000 distinct CDR3 sequences, with approximately 40% observed a single time. The sample comprised blood. The receptor set was obtained from a young woman in good health.

The rearrangement links TRBV6-2 or TRBV6-3 to TRBJ2-3, with D possibly matching TRBD2 (5 bases). Looked up from germline, CDR1 is MNHEY and CDR2 is SVGEGT. The V and J ends lost 6 bases and 3 bases respectively, with 19 bases between them. The CDR3 is 16 residues long. Here the CDR3 DNA reads TGTGCCAGCAGCCCGGAGATAGCGTCTAGAACAGATACGCAGTATTTT. Encoded protein: CASSPEIASRTDTQYF.

J is TRBJ1-2 and V is TRBV7-9; D is ambiguous. Deletions cut 5 bases from V and 7 bases from J, with 17 bases between. Germline values: CDR1 SEHNR, CDR2 FQNEAQ (reference sequence). There are 14 residues in the CDR3. CDR3 coding DNA: TGTGCCAGCAGCGTTTTACCCCAGGATGGTGGCTACACCTTC. It translates to CASSVLPQDGGYTF.

This clonotype has just a few counts. This rearrangement joins TRBV5-1 to TRBJ2-1; no reliable D call. CDR1 SGHRS and CDR2 YFSETQ come from the germline V gene. V lost 4 bases, J lost 8 bases, and 10 bases lay in between. There are 12 residues in the CDR3. CDR3 bases: TGCGCCAGCAGCGTAGCAGGTCATGAGCAGTTCTTC. It translates to CASSVAGHEQFF.

This chain uses TRBV3-1 with TRBJ2-3; possibly TRBD1 for D (5 bases). V gave up 1 base and J gave up 5 bases, with 10 bases separating them. Germline CDR1 and CDR2: LGHDT and YNNKEL (reference sequence). This CDR3 has 14 residues. CDR3 residues: CASSQGVRVDTQYF. Here the CDR3 DNA reads TGTGCCAGCAGCCAAGGGGTCAGGGTAGATACGCAGTATTTT.

This clonotype was seen only a few times. This CDR3 is CATSRDLATDNSPLHF. The CDR3 DNA reads TGTGCCACCAGCAGAGATCTTGCTACGGATAATTCACCCCTCCACTTT. The V and J genes are TRBV15 and TRBJ1-6; D is unresolved. CDR1 is LNHNV and CDR2 is YYDKDF in the germline V gene (reference sequence). The CDR3 is 16 amino acids. V was pared by 0 bases and J by 5 bases, with 11 bases between.